This TCR beta chain was found in a study of T cells in Graves' hyperthyroidism and ophthalmopathy. On the study more broadly: It was at initial diagnosis, before any treatment, that peripheral blood was collected. Broader study findings: In the blood, most expanded thyroid clonotypes above 0.001 appeared as well. The model predicted ophthalmopathy a median around 6.5 months before onset.

This clonotype was counted many times. The antigen remains unidentified. V shed 8 bases, J shed 2 bases, and the junction held 4 bases outside the gene matches. Germline values: CDR1 SQVTM, CDR2 ANQGSEA. The CDR3 consists of 14 residues. Ophthalmopathy patients had moderate-to-severe active disease, CAS ≥3, NOSPECS ≥4, and disease duration under 3 months. Template material for amplifying TCR beta CDR3 regions consisted of RNA transcripts. Carried out on the TCR CDR3, a first-round RT-PCR used the HTBI primer set. TCRdb reanalysed the multiplex PCR reads using MiXCR and keeps one entry per CDR3 protein. This sample has 530,000 or so distinct CDR3 sequences, with roughly 18% found just once.

This sequence was found in a woman in her late teens or twenties with Graves' ophthalmopathy. The source material was blood. The rearrangement links TRBV29-1 to TRBJ2-1; 12 positions agree with TRBD2. The DNA for the CDR3 is TGCAGCATCCGGACTAGCGGGACCTACAATGAGCAGTTCTTC. Amino acids: CSIRTSGTYNEQFF.